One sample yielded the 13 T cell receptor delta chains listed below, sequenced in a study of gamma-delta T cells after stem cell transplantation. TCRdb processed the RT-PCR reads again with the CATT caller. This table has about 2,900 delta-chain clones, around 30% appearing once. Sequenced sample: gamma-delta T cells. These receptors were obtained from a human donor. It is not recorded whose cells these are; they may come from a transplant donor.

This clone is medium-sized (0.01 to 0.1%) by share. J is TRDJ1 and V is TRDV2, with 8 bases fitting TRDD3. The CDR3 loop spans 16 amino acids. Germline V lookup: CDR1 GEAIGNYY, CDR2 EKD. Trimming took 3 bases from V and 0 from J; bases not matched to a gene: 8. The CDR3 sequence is CACDSLWGNYTDKLIF. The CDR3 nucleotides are TGTGCCTGTGACTCGCTCTGGGGGAACTACACCGATAAACTCATCTTT.

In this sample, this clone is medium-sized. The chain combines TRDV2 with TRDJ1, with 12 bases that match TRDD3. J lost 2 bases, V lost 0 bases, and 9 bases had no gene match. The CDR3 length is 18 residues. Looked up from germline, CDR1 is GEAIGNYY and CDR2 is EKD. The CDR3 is CACDTVRTGGYKTDKLIF. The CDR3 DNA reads TGTGCCTGTGACACCGTCCGTACTGGGGGATACAAAACCGATAAACTCATCTTT.

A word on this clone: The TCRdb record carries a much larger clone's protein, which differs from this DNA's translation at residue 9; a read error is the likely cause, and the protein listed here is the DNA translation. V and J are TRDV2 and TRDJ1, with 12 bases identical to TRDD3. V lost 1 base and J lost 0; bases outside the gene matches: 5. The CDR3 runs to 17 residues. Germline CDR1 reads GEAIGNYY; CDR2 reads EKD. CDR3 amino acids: CACDTLGDTSYTDKLIF. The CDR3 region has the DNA TGTGCCTGTGACACACTGGGGGATACTTCTTACACCGATAAACTCATCTTT.

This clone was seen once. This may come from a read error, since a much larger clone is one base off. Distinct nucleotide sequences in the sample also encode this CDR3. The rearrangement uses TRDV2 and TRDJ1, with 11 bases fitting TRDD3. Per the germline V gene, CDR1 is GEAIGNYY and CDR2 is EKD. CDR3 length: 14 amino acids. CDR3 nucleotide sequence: TGTGCCTGTGATATACTGGGGGATAGCCATAAACTCATTTTT. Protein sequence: CACDILGDSHKLIF.

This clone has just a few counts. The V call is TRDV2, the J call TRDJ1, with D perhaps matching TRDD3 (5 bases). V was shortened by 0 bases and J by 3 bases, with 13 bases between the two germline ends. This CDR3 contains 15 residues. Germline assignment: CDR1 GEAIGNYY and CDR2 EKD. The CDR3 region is CACDTLGTGADKLIF. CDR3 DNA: TGTGCCTGTGACACCCTGGGAACGGGGGCCGATAAACTCATCTTT.

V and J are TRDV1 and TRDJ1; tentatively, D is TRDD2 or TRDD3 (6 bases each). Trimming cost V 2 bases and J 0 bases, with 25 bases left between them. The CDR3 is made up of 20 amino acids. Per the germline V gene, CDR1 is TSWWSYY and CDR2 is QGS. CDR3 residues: CALGEKFRFLSRGYTDKLIF. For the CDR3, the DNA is TGTGCTCTTGGGGAAAAATTCCGCTTCCTTTCTAGGGGATACACCGATAAACTCATCTTT.

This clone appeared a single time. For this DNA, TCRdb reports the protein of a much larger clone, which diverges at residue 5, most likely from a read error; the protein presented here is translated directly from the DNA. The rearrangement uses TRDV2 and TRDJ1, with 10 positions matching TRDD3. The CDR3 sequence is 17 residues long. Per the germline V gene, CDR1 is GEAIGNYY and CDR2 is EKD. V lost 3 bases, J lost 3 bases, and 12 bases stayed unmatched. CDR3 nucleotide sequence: TGTGCCTGTGACGCCGTGGAAAGTGGGGGATACCCCGATAAACTCATCTTT. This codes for CACDAVESGGYPDKLIF.

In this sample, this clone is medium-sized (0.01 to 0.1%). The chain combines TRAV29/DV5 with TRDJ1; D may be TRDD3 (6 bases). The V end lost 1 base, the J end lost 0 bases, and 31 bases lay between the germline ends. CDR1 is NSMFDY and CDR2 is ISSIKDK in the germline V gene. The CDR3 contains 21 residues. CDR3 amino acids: CAASHIEYLPWGSQYTDKLIF. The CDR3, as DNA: TGTGCAGCAAGCCACATCGAGTATCTACCCTGGGGATCCCAGTACACCGATAAACTCATCTTT.

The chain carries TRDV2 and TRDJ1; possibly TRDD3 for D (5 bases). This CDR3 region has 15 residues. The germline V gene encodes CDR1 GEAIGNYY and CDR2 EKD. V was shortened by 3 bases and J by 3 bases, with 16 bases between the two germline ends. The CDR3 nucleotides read TGTGCCTGTGACGGGCTGGGTCCTCAGGCCGATAAACTCATCTTT. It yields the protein CACDGLGPQADKLIF.

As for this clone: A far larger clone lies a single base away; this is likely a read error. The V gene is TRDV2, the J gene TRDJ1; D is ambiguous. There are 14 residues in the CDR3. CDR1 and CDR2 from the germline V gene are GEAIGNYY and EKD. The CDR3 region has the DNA TGTGCCCGTGACACCTTGGGAGGATTTCGAGAACTCATCTTT. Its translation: CARDTLGGFRELIF.

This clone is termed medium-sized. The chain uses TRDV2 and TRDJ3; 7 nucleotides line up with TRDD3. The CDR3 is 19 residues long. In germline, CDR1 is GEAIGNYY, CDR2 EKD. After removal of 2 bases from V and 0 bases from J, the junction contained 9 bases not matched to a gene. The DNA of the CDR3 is TGTGCCTGTGACAGGATGGGGGACCCTCGCTCCTGGGACACCCGACAGATGTTTTTC. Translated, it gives CACDRMGDPRSWDTRQMFF.

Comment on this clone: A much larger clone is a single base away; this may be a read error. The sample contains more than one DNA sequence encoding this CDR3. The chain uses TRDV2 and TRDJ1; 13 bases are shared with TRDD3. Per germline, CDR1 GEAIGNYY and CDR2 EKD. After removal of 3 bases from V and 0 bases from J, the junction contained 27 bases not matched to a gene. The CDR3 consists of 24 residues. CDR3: CACDAVLGDTSRGGRPVNTDKLIF. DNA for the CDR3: TGTGCCTGTGACGCGGTACTGGGGGATACGAGTAGGGGAGGCCGCCCCGTCAACACCGATAAACTCATCTTT.

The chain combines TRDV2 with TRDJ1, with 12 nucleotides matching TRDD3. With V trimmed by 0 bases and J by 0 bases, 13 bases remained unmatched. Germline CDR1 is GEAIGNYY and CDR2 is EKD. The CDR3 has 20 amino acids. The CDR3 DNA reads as TGTGCCTGTGACACCGTAAGCCTACTGGGGGATACAGGTCACACCGATAAACTCATCTTT. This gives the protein CACDTVSLLGDTGHTDKLIF.